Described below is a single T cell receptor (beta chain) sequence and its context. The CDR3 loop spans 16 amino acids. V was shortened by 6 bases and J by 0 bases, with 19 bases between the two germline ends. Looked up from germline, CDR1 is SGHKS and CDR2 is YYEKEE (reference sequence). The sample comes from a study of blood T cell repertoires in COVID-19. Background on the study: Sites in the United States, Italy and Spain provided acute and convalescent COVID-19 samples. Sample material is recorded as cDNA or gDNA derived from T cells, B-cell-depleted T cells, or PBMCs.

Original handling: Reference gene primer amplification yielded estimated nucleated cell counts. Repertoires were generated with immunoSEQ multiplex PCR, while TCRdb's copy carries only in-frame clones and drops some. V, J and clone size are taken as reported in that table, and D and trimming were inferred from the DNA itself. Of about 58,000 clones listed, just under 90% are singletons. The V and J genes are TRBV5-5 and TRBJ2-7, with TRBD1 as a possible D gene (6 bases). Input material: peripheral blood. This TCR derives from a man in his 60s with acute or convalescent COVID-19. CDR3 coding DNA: TGTGCCAGCAACACGGACGGGGCAGGGGTCTCCTACGAGCAGTACTTC. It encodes CASNTDGAGVSYEQYF.